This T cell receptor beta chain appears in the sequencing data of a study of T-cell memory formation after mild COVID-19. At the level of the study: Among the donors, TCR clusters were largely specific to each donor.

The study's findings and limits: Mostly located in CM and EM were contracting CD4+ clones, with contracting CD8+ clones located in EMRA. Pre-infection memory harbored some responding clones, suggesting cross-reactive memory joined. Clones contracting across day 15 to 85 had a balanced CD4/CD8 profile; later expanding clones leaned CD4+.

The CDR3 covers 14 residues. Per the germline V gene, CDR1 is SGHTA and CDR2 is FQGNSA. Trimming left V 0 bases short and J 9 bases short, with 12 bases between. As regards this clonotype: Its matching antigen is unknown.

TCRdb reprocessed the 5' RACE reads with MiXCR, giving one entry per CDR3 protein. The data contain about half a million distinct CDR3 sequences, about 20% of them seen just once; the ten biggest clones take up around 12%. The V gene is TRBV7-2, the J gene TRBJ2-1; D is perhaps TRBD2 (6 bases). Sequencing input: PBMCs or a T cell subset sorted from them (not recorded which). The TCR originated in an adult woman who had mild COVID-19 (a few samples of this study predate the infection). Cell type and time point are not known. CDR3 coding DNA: TGTGCCAGCAGCTTAGCACTAGCAGGTGGTGAGCAGTTCTTC. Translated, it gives CASSLALAGGEQFF.